Below, 23 T cell receptor beta chains from the same sample are listed, as sequenced in a study of early T cells in non-severe SARS-CoV-2 infection. One entry per CDR3 protein results from TCRdb running MiXCR on the 5' RACE reads. This sample carries roughly 25,000 distinct CDR3 sequences, 4.3% of them seen once, and the ten largest clones take 15% to 17%. Sequenced input: whole blood. The receptors were gathered from an adult who was a healthcare worker with PCR-confirmed SARS-CoV-2 infection or an uninfected control (not recorded which).

Notes on this clonotype: This sequence may be a read error, since a much larger clone differs from it by one base. The chain recombines TRBV30 with TRBJ1-1; D is uncertain. Germline CDR1 is GTSNPN and CDR2 is SVGIG (reference sequence). The CDR3 extends over 11 amino acids. The CDR3 loop is CARSAGRLTFF. The CDR3 nucleotides read TGTGCCCGGAGTGCTGGTAGGCTGACTTTCTTT.

This clonotype was picked up many times. The gene calls are TRBV6-4 and TRBJ2-1; weak D call: TRBD2 (6 bases). Germline V CDR1 and CDR2: MRHNA, SNTAGT. The CDR3 contains 14 residues. V was trimmed by 0 bases and J by 6 bases, leaving 9 bases between them. For the CDR3, the DNA is TGTGCCAGCAGTGACTCAGGAGGGGTCAATGAGCAGTTCTTC. Its translation is CASSDSGGVNEQFF.

This clonotype appeared many times. The chain links TRBV7-6 to TRBJ2-4, with 8 bases identical to TRBD2. Germline CDR1 is SGHVS and CDR2 is FNYEAQ. This CDR3 is built from 16 residues. With 5 bases clipped from V and 1 base from J, the junction kept 7 bases outside the gene matches. CDR3 region: CASSPGGVSAKNIQYF. In DNA form, the CDR3 reads TGTGCCAGCAGCCCGGGGGGGGTATCGGCCAAAAACATTCAGTACTTC.

Many counts were recorded for this clonotype. The gene calls are TRBV29-1 and TRBJ1-2; no clear D. This CDR3 comprises 10 residues. In germline, CDR1 is SQVTM, CDR2 ANQGSEA. Trimming shortened V by 5 bases and J by 6 bases, and 7 bases separated the two germline ends. The CDR3 coding sequence is TGCAGCGTTAGGGAGGATGGCTACACCTTC. Amino acids: CSVREDGYTF.

The J gene is TRBJ2-3, the V gene TRBV6-2 or TRBV6-3; D unresolved. The CDR3 has 12 residues. V was shortened by 5 bases and J by 2 bases, with 5 bases between the two germline ends. Germline values: CDR1 MNHEY, CDR2 SVGEGT. The CDR3 region is CASSPTTDTQYF. In DNA, the CDR3 is TGTGCCAGCAGTCCGACCACAGATACGCAGTATTTT.

This clonotype came up many times. The rearrangement links TRBV4-1 to TRBJ1-1; D is possibly TRBD1 (5 bases). The germline V gene has CDR1 MGHRA and CDR2 YSYEKL. CDR3 length: 15 residues. V lost 3 bases to trimming and J lost 5 bases, with 16 bases between them. The CDR3 coding sequence is TGCGCCAGCAGCCATTGGGACCTCCGAGGGACTGAAGCTTTCTTT. It translates to CASSHWDLRGTEAFF.

This clonotype was recorded at least ten times. The chain carries TRBV5-1 and TRBJ2-5; 8 bases fit TRBD1. The CDR3 is 13 residues long. Germline V CDR1 and CDR2: SGHRS, YFSETQ. V lost 5 bases and J lost 7; bases outside the gene matches: 7. CDR3 sequence: CASSTRGQLTQYF. DNA for the CDR3: TGCGCCAGCAGTACCAGGGGGCAGTTGACCCAGTACTTC.

This clonotype was detected ten times or more. This rearrangement joins TRBV7-2 to TRBJ2-7; D unresolved. Trimming pared 1 base from V and 3 bases from J, leaving 7 bases between. CDR3 length: 13 amino acids. Looked up from germline, CDR1 is SGHTA and CDR2 is FQGNSA. The CDR3, as DNA: TGTGCCAGCAGCTTAGACTACAACTACGAGCAGTACTTC. It translates to CASSLDYNYEQYF.

This clonotype was counted many times. At one of its ends the junction is not consistent with the germline gene, which may arise from a read error. The gene calls are TRBV7-2 and TRBJ1-3; D possibly corresponds to TRBD1 (5 bases). Germline V lookup: CDR1 SGHTA, CDR2 FQGNSA. CDR3 length: 17 residues. In DNA form, the CDR3 reads TGTGCCAGCAGCCTAGCGTTTGGGGCGCGCTCTGGAAACACCATATATTTT. Amino acids: CASSLAFGARSGNTIYF.

This clonotype was seen repeatedly, ten times or more. The genes are TRBV21-1 and TRBJ1-4; the table's D call, TRBD1, has no DNA check behind it. TRBV21-1 is marked as a pseudogene. This CDR3 spans 19 amino acids. The CDR3 sequence is CASSKRRPRSGQKNEKLFF. The CDR3 bases are TGTGCCAGCAGCAAAAGGAGGCCCCGAAGTGGACAGAAGAATGAAAAACTGTTTTTT.

This clonotype was recorded many times. This chain links TRBV20-1 with TRBJ2-1, with a possible D match to TRBD1 (5 bases). In germline, CDR1 is DFQATT, CDR2 SNEGSKA (reference sequence). Trimming shortened V by 3 bases and J by 9 bases, and 12 bases separated the two germline ends. The CDR3 has 12 amino acids. Written as DNA, the CDR3 is TGCAGTGCTAGGTGGCAGGGCGGTGAGCAGTTCTTC. Protein product: CSARWQGGEQFF.

This clonotype was recorded many times. The gene calls are TRBV2 and TRBJ1-2, with D possibly being TRBD1 (5 bases). This CDR3 is 17 amino acids long. V lost 3 bases and J lost 4, with 21 bases in between. The germline V gene encodes CDR1 SNHLY and CDR2 FYNNEI. The chain's CDR3 is CASSEGSTVLDSYGYTF. As DNA, the CDR3 is TGTGCCAGCAGTGAGGGGTCGACAGTCCTCGATAGCTATGGCTACACCTTC.

This clonotype was observed at least ten times. This chain connects TRBV6-2 or TRBV6-3 to TRBJ1-2; D is undetermined. Germline V gives CDR1 MNHEY, CDR2 SVGEGT. V was cut by 5 bases and J by 4 bases, with 11 bases left in between. The CDR3 has 13 residues. This chain's CDR3 is CASSRGNGYGYTF. The DNA of the CDR3 is TGTGCCAGCAGTCGCGGGAATGGCTATGGCTACACCTTC.

Many counts were recorded for this clonotype. The rearrangement joins TRBV3-1 to TRBJ2-3; D ambiguous. This CDR3 is built from 11 residues. The V gene lost 0 bases and the J gene lost 8 bases, with 3 bases spanning the gap. Germline V gene data show CDR1 as LGHDT and CDR2 as YNNKEL (reference sequence). The CDR3 region is CASSQEATQYF. The DNA for the CDR3 is TGTGCCAGCAGCCAAGAGGCTACGCAGTATTTT.

This clonotype was detected many times. This chain joins TRBV9 and TRBJ1-1; the D gene is possibly TRBD1 (5 bases). CDR3 size: 17 residues. Trimming removed 0 bases from V and 0 bases from J, with 15 bases in between. Germline V gives CDR1 SGDLS, CDR2 YYNGEE. The CDR3 nucleotides are TGTGCCAGCAGCGTAGACACCCCCGGGGCACTGAACACTGAAGCTTTCTTT. It specifies CASSVDTPGALNTEAFF.

This clonotype was detected many times. The chain links TRBV7-9 to TRBJ1-1; possibly TRBD1 for D (6 bases). The V end lost 4 bases, the J end lost 0 bases, and 24 bases lay between the germline ends. Germline V gives CDR1 SEHNR, CDR2 FQNEAQ (reference sequence). The CDR3 is made up of 19 amino acids. The CDR3 reads CASSSPRRGAAPLNTEAFF. The CDR3 DNA is TGTGCCAGCAGCTCTCCCCGACGGGGGGCCGCTCCGCTGAACACTGAAGCTTTCTTT.

This clonotype came up many times. The chain carries TRBV23-1 and TRBJ2-2; D might be TRBD2 (5 bases). TRBV23-1 qualifies as an ORF whose function is uncertain. CDR3 length: 14 residues. Deletions cut 8 bases from V and 4 bases from J, with 14 bases between. CDR3 amino acids: CASGRSWSTGELFF. In DNA form, the CDR3 reads TGCGCCAGCGGGAGAAGTTGGAGCACCGGGGAGCTGTTTTTT.

At least ten counts were recorded for this clonotype. J is TRBJ2-5 and V is TRBV4-3; the D call may be TRBD1 or TRBD2 (5 bases each). The V end lost 5 bases, the J end lost 5 bases, and 12 bases lay between the germline ends. CDR1 and CDR2 from the germline V gene are LGHNA and YSLEER. The CDR3 is 13 amino acids. CDR3 amino acids: CASSKSRDETQYF. The CDR3, as DNA: TGCGCCAGCAGCAAAAGTCGGGACGAGACCCAGTACTTC.

This clonotype was seen ten or more times. The chain employs TRBV19 and TRBJ1-2, with D tentatively TRBD1 (6 bases). The CDR3 runs to 14 residues. The germline V gene encodes CDR1 LNHDA and CDR2 SQIVND (reference sequence). The V end lost 3 bases, the J end lost 8 bases, and 16 bases lay between the germline ends. As DNA, the CDR3 is TGTGCCAGTAGTATTGCCCGGACAGTCGGGGGCTACACCTTC. Residues: CASSIARTVGGYTF.

This sequence joins TRBV7-2 and TRBJ2-1; 14 bases align to TRBD2. With 5 bases clipped from V and 12 bases from J, the junction kept 9 bases outside the gene matches. Germline loops: CDR1 SGHTA, CDR2 FQGNSA. The CDR3 extends over 15 amino acids. The CDR3 sequence is CASSQTSGGAVRQFF. In nucleotides, the CDR3 is TGTGCCAGCAGCCAGACTAGCGGGGGGGCGGTAAGGCAGTTCTTC.

This clonotype was detected many times. DNA of the CDR3: TGTGCCAGCAGCCGCCAGGGACTAGCGGGAACAGATACGCAGTATTTT. It is translated as CASSRQGLAGTDTQYF. V usage is TRBV7-6 and J usage is TRBJ2-3; 13 bases match TRBD2. Germline V CDR1 and CDR2: SGHVS, FNYEAQ. This CDR3 is 16 amino acids long. J lost 3 bases, V lost 5 bases, and 5 bases had no gene match.

The table lists this clonotype with a few counts. The chain employs TRBV20-1 and TRBJ2-5; TRBD2 matches 14 bases. The CDR3 spans 17 residues. The V gene end was trimmed by 1 base and the J gene end by 1 base; junction bases not matched to a gene: 5. Germline CDR1 is DFQATT and CDR2 is SNEGSKA (reference sequence). The CDR3, as DNA: TGCAGTGCTAGAGGGCCGGGACTAGCGGGAGCCCAAGAGACCCAGTACTTC. Protein product: CSARGPGLAGAQETQYF.

This clonotype was detected ten times or more. The chain employs TRBV2 and TRBJ1-1; D remains unclear. CDR3 length equals 15 residues. V lost 0 bases to trimming and J lost 0 bases, with 8 bases between them. Germline CDR1 SNHLY, CDR2 FYNNEI. The CDR3 is CASSEAPRMNTEAFF. The CDR3 DNA sequence: TGTGCCAGCAGTGAAGCACCGCGGATGAACACTGAAGCTTTCTTT.